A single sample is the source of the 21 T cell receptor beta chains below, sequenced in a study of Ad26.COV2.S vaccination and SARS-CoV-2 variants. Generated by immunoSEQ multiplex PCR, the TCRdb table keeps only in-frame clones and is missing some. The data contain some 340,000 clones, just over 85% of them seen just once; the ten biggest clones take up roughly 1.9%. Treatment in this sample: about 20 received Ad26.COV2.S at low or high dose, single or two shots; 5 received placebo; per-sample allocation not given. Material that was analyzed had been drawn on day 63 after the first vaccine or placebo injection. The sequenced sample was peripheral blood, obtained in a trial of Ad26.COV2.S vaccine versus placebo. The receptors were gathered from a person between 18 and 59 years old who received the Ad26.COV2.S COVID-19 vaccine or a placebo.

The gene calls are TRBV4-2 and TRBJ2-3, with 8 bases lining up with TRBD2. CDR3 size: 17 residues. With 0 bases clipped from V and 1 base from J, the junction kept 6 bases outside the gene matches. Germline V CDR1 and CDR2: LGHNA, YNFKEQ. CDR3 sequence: CASSQDRAGGGTDTQYF. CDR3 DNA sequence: TGTGCCAGCAGCCAAGACAGGGCCGGGGGGGGCACAGATACGCAGTATTTT.

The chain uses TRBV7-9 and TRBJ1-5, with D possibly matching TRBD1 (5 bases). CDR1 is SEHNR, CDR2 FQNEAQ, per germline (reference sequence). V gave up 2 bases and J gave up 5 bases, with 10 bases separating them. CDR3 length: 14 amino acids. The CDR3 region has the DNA TGTGCCAGCAGCTTATCCAAAGGGGATCAGCCCCAGCATTTT. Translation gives CASSLSKGDQPQHF.

DNA for the CDR3: TGTGCCTGTACCCCTGGGACTGTTAACACAGATACGCAGTATTTT. Protein product: CACTPGTVNTDTQYF. This chain links TRBV30 with TRBJ2-3; TRBD2 might be the D (6 bases). The CDR3 is 15 residues long. The ends were cut back, 6 bases at V and 2 bases at J, with 18 bases in the middle. Germline CDR1 and CDR2: GTSNPN and SVGIG (reference sequence). Full variable domain (remainder filled in from reference TRBV30 and TRBJ2-3): SQTIHQWPATLVQPVGSPLSLECTVEGTSNPNLYWYRQAAGRGLQLLFYSVGIGQISSEVPQNLSASRPQDRQFILSSKKLLLSDSGFYLCACTPGTVNTDTQYFGPGTRLTVL.

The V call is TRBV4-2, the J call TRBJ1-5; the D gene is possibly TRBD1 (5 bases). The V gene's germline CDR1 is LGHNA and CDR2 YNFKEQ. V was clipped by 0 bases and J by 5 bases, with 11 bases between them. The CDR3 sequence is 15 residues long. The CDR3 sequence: CASSQDVGRDQPQHF. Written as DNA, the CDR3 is TGTGCCAGCAGCCAAGATGTGGGGCGGGATCAGCCCCAGCATTTT.

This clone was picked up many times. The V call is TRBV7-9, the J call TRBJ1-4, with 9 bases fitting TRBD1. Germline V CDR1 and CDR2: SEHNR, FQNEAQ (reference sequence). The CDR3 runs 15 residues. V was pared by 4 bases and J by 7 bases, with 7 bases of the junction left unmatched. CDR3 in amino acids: CASSSYDRGVEKLFF. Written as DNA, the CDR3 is TGTGCCAGCAGCTCCTATGACAGGGGGGTTGAAAAACTGTTTTTT.

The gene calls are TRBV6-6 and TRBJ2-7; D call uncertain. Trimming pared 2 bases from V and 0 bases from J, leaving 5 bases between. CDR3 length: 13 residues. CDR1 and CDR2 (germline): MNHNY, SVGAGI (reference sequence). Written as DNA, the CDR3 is TGTGCCAGCAGTTACCTGAACTCCTACGAGCAGTACTTC. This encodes CASSYLNSYEQYF.

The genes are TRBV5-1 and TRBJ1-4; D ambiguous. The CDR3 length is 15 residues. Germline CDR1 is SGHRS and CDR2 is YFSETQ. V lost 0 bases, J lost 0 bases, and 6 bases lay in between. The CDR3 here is CASSLEQTTNEKLFF. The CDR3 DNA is TGCGCCAGCAGCTTGGAACAGACAACTAATGAAAAACTGTTTTTT.

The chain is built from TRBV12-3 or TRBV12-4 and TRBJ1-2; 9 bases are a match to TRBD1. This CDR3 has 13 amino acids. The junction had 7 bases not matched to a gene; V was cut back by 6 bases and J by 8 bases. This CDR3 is CASSQGQGYGYTF. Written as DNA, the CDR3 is TGTGCCAGCAGCCAGGGACAGGGTTACGGCTACACCTTC.

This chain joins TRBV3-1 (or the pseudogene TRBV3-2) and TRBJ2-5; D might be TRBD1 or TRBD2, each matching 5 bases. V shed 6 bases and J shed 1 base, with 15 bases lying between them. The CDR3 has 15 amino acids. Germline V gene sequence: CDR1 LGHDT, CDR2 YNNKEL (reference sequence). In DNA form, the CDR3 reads TGTGCCAGCAGTCCGGGACGGACGGCCCAAGAGACCCAGTACTTC. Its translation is CASSPGRTAQETQYF.

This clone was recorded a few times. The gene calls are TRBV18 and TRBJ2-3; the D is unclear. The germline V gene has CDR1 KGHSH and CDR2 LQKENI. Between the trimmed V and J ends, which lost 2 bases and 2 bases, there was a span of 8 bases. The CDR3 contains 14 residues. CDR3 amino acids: CASSPDDTTDTQYF. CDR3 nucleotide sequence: TGTGCCAGCTCACCAGACGACACCACAGATACGCAGTATTTT. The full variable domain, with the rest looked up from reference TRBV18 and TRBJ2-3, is NAGVMQNPRHLVRRRGQEARLRCSPMKGHSHVYWYRQLPEEGLKFMVYLQKENIIDESGMPKERFSAEFPKEGPSILRIQQVVRGDSAAYFCASSPDDTTDTQYFGPGTRLTVL.

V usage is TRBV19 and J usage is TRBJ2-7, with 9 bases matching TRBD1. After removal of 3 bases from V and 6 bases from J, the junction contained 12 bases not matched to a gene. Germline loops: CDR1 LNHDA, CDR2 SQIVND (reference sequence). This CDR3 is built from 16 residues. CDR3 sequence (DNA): TGTGCCAGTAGTATCCAGACCGGGACAGGGAAGGCCGAGCAGTACTTC. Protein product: CASSIQTGTGKAEQYF.

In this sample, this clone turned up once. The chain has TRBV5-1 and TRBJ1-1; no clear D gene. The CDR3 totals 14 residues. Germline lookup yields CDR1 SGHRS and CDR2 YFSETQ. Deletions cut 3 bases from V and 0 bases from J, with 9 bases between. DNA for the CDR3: TGCGCCAGCAGCTCGCTGACACTGAACACTGAAGCTTTCTTT. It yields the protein CASSSLTLNTEAFF.

The CDR3 reads CASSSTGLTYEQYF. The CDR3 region has the DNA TGTGCCAGCAGCTCCACAGGTCTAACCTACGAGCAGTACTTC. The genes are TRBV5-4 and TRBJ2-7, with D possibly being TRBD1 (5 bases). The germline CDR1 and CDR2 sequences are SGHNT and YYREEE (reference sequence). CDR3 length: 14 amino acids. Trimming left V 3 bases short and J 2 bases short, with 12 bases between.

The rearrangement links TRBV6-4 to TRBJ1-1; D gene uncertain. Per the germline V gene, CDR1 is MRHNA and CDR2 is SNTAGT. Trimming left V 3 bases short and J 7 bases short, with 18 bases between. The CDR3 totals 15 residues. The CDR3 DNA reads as TGTGCCAGCAGTGAATCCCACTATGTCGGGAATGAAGCTTTCTTT. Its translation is CASSESHYVGNEAFF.

The CDR3 DNA sequence: TGTGCCAGCAGCTTAGAAATCCTGCGTTATGGCTACACCTTC. Translated, it gives CASSLEILRYGYTF. The V call is TRBV7-9, the J call TRBJ1-2, with D unclear. Trimming took 1 base from V and 5 from J, leaving 11 bases between them. CDR1 SEHNR and CDR2 FQNEAQ come from the germline V gene (reference sequence). This CDR3 has 14 amino acids.

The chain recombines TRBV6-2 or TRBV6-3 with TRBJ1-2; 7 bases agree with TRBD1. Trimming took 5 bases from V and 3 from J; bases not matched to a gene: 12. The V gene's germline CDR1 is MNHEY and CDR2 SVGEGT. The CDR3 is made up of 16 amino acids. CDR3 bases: TGTGCCAGCAGTCGCTCTCGACAGGGAGGTGACTATGGCTACACCTTC. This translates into CASSRSRQGGDYGYTF.

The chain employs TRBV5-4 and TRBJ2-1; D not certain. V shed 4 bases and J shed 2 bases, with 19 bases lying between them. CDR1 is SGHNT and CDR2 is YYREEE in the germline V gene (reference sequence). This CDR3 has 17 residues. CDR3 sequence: CASSGKPSQTAYNEQFF. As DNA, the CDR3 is TGTGCCAGCAGCGGCAAGCCAAGTCAAACAGCCTACAATGAGCAGTTCTTC.

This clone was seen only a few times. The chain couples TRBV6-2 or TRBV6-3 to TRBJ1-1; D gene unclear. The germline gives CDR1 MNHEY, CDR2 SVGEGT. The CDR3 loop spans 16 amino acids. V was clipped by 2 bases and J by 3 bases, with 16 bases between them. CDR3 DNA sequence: TGTGCCAGCAGTTACGGTAGTCCGGGAAGGGACACTGAAGCTTTCTTT. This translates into CASSYGSPGRDTEAFF.

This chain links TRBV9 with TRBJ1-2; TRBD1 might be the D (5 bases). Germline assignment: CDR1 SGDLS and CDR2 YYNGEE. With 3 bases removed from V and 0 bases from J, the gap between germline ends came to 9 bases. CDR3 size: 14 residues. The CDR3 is CASSAGPTNYGYTF. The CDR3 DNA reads TGTGCCAGCAGCGCGGGACCCACTAACTATGGCTACACCTTC.

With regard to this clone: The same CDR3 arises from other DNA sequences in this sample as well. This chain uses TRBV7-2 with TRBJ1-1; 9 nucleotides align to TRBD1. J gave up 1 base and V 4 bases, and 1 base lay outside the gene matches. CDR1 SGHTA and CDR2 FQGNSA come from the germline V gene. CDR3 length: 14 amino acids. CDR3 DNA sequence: TGTGCCAGCAGCTCGGACAGGGGGAACACTGAAGCTTTCTTT. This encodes CASSSDRGNTEAFF.

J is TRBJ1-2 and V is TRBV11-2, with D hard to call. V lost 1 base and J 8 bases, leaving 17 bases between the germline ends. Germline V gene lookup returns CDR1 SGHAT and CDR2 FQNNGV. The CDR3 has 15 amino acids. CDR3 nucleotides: TGTGCCAGCAGCTTAGTCAATAGAAATGGTGGAGGCTACACCTTC. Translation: CASSLVNRNGGGYTF.